This TCR beta chain was captured by sequencing in a study of T-cell reconstitution after alpha-beta-depleted transplantation in children. A TCRbeta library incorporating unique molecular identifiers was prepared. TCRdb used MiXCR to reprocess the PCR reads, holding one entry per CDR3 protein. Counted here are about 640,000 distinct CDR3 sequences, about 15% occurring once; the ten biggest clones make up under 1.2%. V was pared by 4 bases and J by 4 bases, with 10 bases between. CDR1 is MDHEN, CDR2 SYDVKM, per germline. CDR3 length: 14 residues. This clonotype was obtained from a human donor who donated a stem cell graft to a child with acute myeloid leukemia. V gene TRBV28 combines with J gene TRBJ2-2; D might be TRBD1 or TRBD2, each matching 5 bases. The sample here was PBMCs from the stem cell graft donor, taken from the stem cell graft. The CDR3 spells CASSSAGSTGELFF. The CDR3 DNA sequence: TGTGCCAGCAGTTCCGCAGGGAGCACCGGGGAGCTGTTTTTT.